Listed below are T cell receptor beta chains from one sample, sequenced in a study of CD8+ T cells in alopecia areata. Sequenced by immunoSEQ multiplex PCR; TCRdb stores in-frame clones only, minus some. The repertoire consists of around 100,000 clones, with around 84% occurring once and the leading ten covering 11%. This material consisted of CD8+ T cells sorted from blood, taken between weeks 30 and 35, from a patient treated with tofacitinib. The source of these receptors is a human donor with alopecia areata. Each CDR3 is given without its conserved first and last residue. Not every row has a clone size; where given, it reads once, few, many or a size class.

TRBJ2-7 | TRBV5-1 | - | ASSTTGSYEQY
TRBJ2-3 | TRBV6-5 | - | ASTLFQGSTDTQY
TRBJ2-1 | TRBV7-8 | - | ASRGSSYNEQF
TRBJ2-3 | TRBV11-2 | few | ASSFFSTDTQY
TRBJ2-7 | TRBV29-1 | - | SVEDRGRRAYEQY
TRBJ2-3 | TRBV5-6 | - | ASSYTGQPTDTQY
TRBJ1-2 | TRBV27 | - | ASATTGLYGYT
TRBJ2-1 | TRBV10-3 | once | AIRHDSNNEQF
TRBJ2-2 | TRBV27 | - | ASSFLLYRNTGELF
TRBJ2-7 | TRBV27 | - | ASSLTSAYEQY
TRBJ2-1 | TRBV14 | - | ASMETSPYNEQF
TRBJ1-2 | TRBV7-9 | - | ASSEEQGAYFYGYT
TRBJ2-1 | TRBV29-1 | few | SVWSPRREDIGQF
TRBJ2-1 | TRBV4-1 | - | ASSQGRTGAYNEQF
TRBJ2-4 | TRBV6-1 | few | ASSGGELNIQY
TRBJ1-1 | TRBV11-2 | - | ASSQQGNTEAF
TRBJ2-7 | TRBV14 | - | ASSPGPPYEQY
TRBJ2-3 | TRBV7-9 | - | ASSNGGQPMDTQY